The sequence of this TCR beta chain was determined in a study of OX40 agonist ivuxolimab in advanced cancers. Notes on the research overall: Ivuxolimab was an agonistic, fully human IgG2 monoclonal antibody directed against OX40 (CD134), a costimulatory receptor. The paper describes the monotherapy dose-escalation part (N = 52 patients) of the phase I trial of ivuxolimab. Prior anti-PD-1, anti-PD-L1 or anti-CTLA-4 therapy was permitted, and about two fifths of dose-escalation patients had received checkpoint inhibitors. The purpose of peripheral TCRbeta sequencing was to test whether ivuxolimab changed TCR sequence diversity and led to clonal T-cell expansion. The dose-escalation cohort was 82.7% male with a mean age of 60 years, ranging from roughly 20 to 80. Among the roughly 52 dose-escalation patients, some 20 had hepatocellular carcinoma, roughly 15 melanoma, 9 renal cell carcinoma and 9 head and neck cancer. Intravenous ivuxolimab was administered to patients every 2 weeks at six dose levels: 0.01, 0.1, 0.3, 1.5, 3 and 10 mg/kg. Three dose-escalation patients achieved partial responses, one with hepatocellular carcinoma and two with cutaneous melanoma.

Patients with a history of autoimmune disease or receiving systemic immunosuppression were excluded from the trial. Peripheral blood for TCR sequencing was collected from all dose cohorts at baseline, on cycle 4 day 1, and on cycle 7 day 1. The samples were taken from a phase I, first-in-human, multicenter, open-label dose-escalation trial of ivuxolimab. Adults with locally advanced or metastatic melanoma, renal cell carcinoma, hepatocellular carcinoma or head and neck squamous cell carcinoma were enrolled in the trial. Before TCR sequencing, CD4+ and CD8+ T cells were separately sorted from peripheral blood. For sequencing of the TCRbeta CDR3 region, genomic DNA was extracted from the sorted cells. TCRbeta CDR3 regions were sequenced using the immunoSEQ Assay. The table comes from immuneACCESS by way of TCRdb, which keeps in-frame sequences with V and J called. Part of the clones is missing from these tables; in studies checked, under half for an unresolved V gene and the rest for unknown reasons. The sample yields 15,000 to 20,000 clones; roughly 80% were counted once. The ten largest clones capture 20% to 30% of the sample.

Overall study outcomes, separate from this receptor: Low levels of normalized T-cell clonal expansion were also seen in some patients who did not respond. Clonal expansion of both CD4+ and CD8+ blood T cells was observed from baseline to week 6 at doses 0.1 to 3.0 mg/kg. On average, CD8+ T cells showed more expanded clones than CD4+ T cells after ivuxolimab. The antigen specificity of the peripheral T cells that underwent clonal expansion was not determined. Partial responders in the 0.1-3.0 mg/kg groups had among the lowest normalized peripheral clonal expansion, especially among CD8+ T cells.

Reading the germline V gene (reference sequence) gives CDR1 MNHEY and CDR2 SMNVEV. The CDR3 spans 13 residues, from the cysteine through the phenylalanine. The only DNA kept is the CDR3, 39 bases in frame from the first base. V lost 5 bases and J lost 5 bases; the stretch between them is 12 bases long. In regard to this clone: Its antigen is unknown. Base qualities are not at hand, and no much larger clone is one base apart.

This sequence uses TRBV27 and TRBJ1-1; D gene: possibly TRBD1, on 6 matching bases. The sample consisted of CD4+ or CD8+ T cells sorted from blood, taken in a trial of the OX40 agonist ivuxolimab. The source of this sequence is an adult with an advanced solid tumor such as melanoma, head and neck, liver or kidney cancer. The CDR3 protein sequence reads: CASSLQGGTEAFF. The nucleotides read TGTGCCAGCAGTCTACAGGGAGGGACTGAAGCTTTCTTT.